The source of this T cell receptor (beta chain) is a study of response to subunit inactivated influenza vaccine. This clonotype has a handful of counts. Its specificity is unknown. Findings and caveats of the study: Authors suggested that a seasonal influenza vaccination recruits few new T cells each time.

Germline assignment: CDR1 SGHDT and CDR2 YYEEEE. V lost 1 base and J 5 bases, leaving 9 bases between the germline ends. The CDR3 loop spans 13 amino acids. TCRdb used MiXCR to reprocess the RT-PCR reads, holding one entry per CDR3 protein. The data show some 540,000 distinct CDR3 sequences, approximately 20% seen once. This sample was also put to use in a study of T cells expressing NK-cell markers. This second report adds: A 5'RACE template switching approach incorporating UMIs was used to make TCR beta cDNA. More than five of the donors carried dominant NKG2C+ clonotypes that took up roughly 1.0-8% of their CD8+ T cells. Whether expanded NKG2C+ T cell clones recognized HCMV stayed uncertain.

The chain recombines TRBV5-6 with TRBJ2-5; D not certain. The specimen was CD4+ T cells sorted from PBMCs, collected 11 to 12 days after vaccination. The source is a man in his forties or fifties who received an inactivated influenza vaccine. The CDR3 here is CASSLRTGETQYF. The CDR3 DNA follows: TGTGCCAGCAGCTTGCGAACGGGTGAGACCCAGTACTTC.